A single sample gave rise to the 29 T cell receptor beta chains below, sequenced in a study of T-cell reconstitution after alpha-beta-depleted transplantation in children. Preparation of the TCRbeta library involved a method that used unique molecular identifiers. One entry per CDR3 protein results from TCRdb running MiXCR on the PCR reads. The sample lists about 170,000 distinct CDR3 sequences; over 8.5% were seen once. Sequenced material: PBMCs, taken before TCRalphabeta/CD19-depleted stem cell transplant. The receptors stem from a boy younger than 10 with acute myeloid leukemia, due to receive a stem cell transplant.

This clonotype was seen ten or more times. The chain combines TRBV6-5 with TRBJ1-2; D remains unclear. This CDR3 has 15 residues. CDR1 and CDR2 (germline): MNHEY, SVGAGI. V was shortened by 0 bases and J by 1 base, with 9 bases between the two germline ends. CDR3 in amino acids: CASSYSNQFNYGYTF. CDR3 bases: TGTGCCAGCAGTTACTCAAATCAATTTAACTATGGCTACACCTTC.

The chain couples TRBV7-2 to TRBJ2-1; D is ambiguous. Germline CDR1 and CDR2: SGHTA and FQGNSA. The CDR3 sequence is 14 residues long. Between the trimmed V and J ends, which lost 6 bases and 7 bases, there was a span of 16 bases. CDR3 residues: CASSLEPLRNEQFF. In DNA, the CDR3 is TGTGCCAGCAGTCTAGAACCCCTACGGAATGAGCAGTTCTTC.

This clonotype was seen repeatedly, ten times or more. This chain's CDR3 is CSVDWQGAYGYTF. DNA for the CDR3: TGCAGCGTTGACTGGCAGGGGGCCTATGGCTACACCTTC. The V call is TRBV29-1, the J call TRBJ1-2; 8 bases map to TRBD1. The CDR3 spans 13 residues. V was pared by 3 bases and J by 4 bases, with 4 bases of the junction left unmatched. From germline, CDR1 is SQVTM and CDR2 ANQGSEA.

This clonotype was seen many times. This rearrangement joins TRBV10-1 to TRBJ2-5; 16 nucleotides line up with TRBD2. The CDR3 has 14 residues. Germline assignment: CDR1 WNHNN and CDR2 SYGVQD (reference sequence). CDR3 DNA sequence: TGCGCTTCACCGGGACTAGCGGGAGGGGAGACCCAGTACTTC. This gives the protein CASPGLAGGETQYF.

At least ten counts were recorded for this clonotype. The gene calls are TRBV2 and TRBJ2-7; 10 bases agree with TRBD1. This CDR3 has 13 amino acids. J gave up 5 bases and V 6 bases, and 4 bases lay outside the gene matches. Germline V CDR1 and CDR2: SNHLY, FYNNEI. CDR3 nucleotides: TGTGCCAGCAGGGGACAGGGGCCTCACGAGCAGTACTTC. Protein product: CASRGQGPHEQYF.

This clonotype was observed many times. This rearrangement joins TRBV28 to TRBJ2-1; D is unclear. CDR1 is MDHEN, CDR2 SYDVKM, per germline. Trimming left V 7 bases short and J 8 bases short, with 21 bases between. The CDR3 sequence is 15 residues long. CDR3 amino acids: CASTSLRNAHDEQFF. The CDR3 DNA follows: TGTGCCAGCACATCCCTGCGGAACGCTCACGATGAGCAGTTCTTC.

This clonotype was found a few times. A single base separates this from a much larger clone, so it may be a read error. CDR3 nucleotides: TGCGCCAGCAGCCAAGATCGGGTAGGGACCTGGGCTATTGGCGACACCTTC. It translates to CASSQDRVGTWAIGDTF. This chain uses TRBV4-1 with TRBJ1-2; a weak D match, TRBD1 (5 bases). Germline CDR1 is MGHRA and CDR2 is YSYEKL. The CDR3 is made up of 17 amino acids.

This clonotype was seen many times. The genes are TRBV20-1 and TRBJ2-5; 15 bases fit TRBD2. Trimming at V came to 4 bases and at J to 4 bases, leaving 4 bases not matched to a gene. CDR3 size: 15 residues. The germline V gene has CDR1 DFQATT and CDR2 SNEGSKA (reference sequence). CDR3 sequence (DNA): TGCAGTGCTACGGGGACTAGCGGGGGGCGAGAGACCCAGTACTTC. The encoded protein is CSATGTSGGRETQYF.

This clonotype showed up many times. This sequence joins TRBV12-3 or TRBV12-4 and TRBJ1-4; 8 positions agree with TRBD1. The CDR3 has 14 residues. V trimming: 5 bases; J trimming: 6 bases; junction bases outside the gene matches: 5. The CDR3 DNA follows: TGTGCCAGCAGTGTAGAGGGACAGGATGAAAAACTGTTTTTT. This translates into CASSVEGQDEKLFF.

At least ten counts were recorded for this clonotype. The chain carries TRBV12-3 or TRBV12-4 and TRBJ2-2; 8 nucleotides match TRBD1. The V and J ends lost 5 bases and 4 bases, in that order; junction bases with no gene match: 9. The CDR3 is made up of 16 amino acids. The DNA for the CDR3 is TGTGCCAGCAGTCCCCAGACAGGGGACCTCACCGGGGAGCTGTTTTTT. Encoded protein: CASSPQTGDLTGELFF.

The rearrangement joins TRBV10-3 to TRBJ2-3, with 7 bases that match TRBD1. V trimming: 2 bases; J trimming: 1 base; junction bases outside the gene matches: 0. The CDR3 consists of 14 residues. Germline V gene data show CDR1 as ENHRY and CDR2 as SYGVKD. CDR3 loop: CAISEDRGTDTQYF. CDR3 DNA: TGTGCCATCAGTGAGGACAGGGGCACAGATACGCAGTATTTT.

For this clonotype: A much more abundant neighbour one base away suggests this may be a read error. J is TRBJ2-1 and V is TRBV3-1, with 9 bases fitting TRBD2. This CDR3 spans 20 amino acids. Germline V gene sequence: CDR1 LGHDT, CDR2 YNNKEL (reference sequence). The CDR3 protein is CACSQGPLAGNILLHGEQFF. The CDR3 region has the DNA TGTGCCTGCAGCCAAGGGCCTCTAGCGGGAAACATTCTCCTACATGGTGAGCAGTTCTTC.

To note about this clonotype: Its ends do not fully match the called genes, so a read error is possible. The chain employs TRBV3-1 and TRBJ2-1, with TRBD2 matching over 7 bases. This CDR3 comprises 15 residues. Germline V CDR1 and CDR2: LGHDT, YNNKEL (reference sequence). CDR3 sequence reads: CASSHGGGGYKEQFF. Here the CDR3 DNA reads TGTGCCAGCAGCCATGGCGGGGGTGGGTACAAAGAGCAGTTCTTC.

This clonotype came up many times. The chain has TRBV12-3 or TRBV12-4 and TRBJ2-1; 8 bases match TRBD2. The CDR3 length is 15 residues. V lost 5 bases to trimming and J lost 0 bases; unmatched junction nucleotides: 3. This CDR3 reads CASSASGSSYNEQFF. The DNA for the CDR3 is TGTGCCAGCAGTGCGAGCGGGAGCTCCTACAATGAGCAGTTCTTC.

At least ten counts were recorded for this clonotype. The J gene is TRBJ2-7, the V gene TRBV27; possible D gene TRBD1, 6 bases. Germline V gives CDR1 MNHEY, CDR2 SMNVEV (reference sequence). This CDR3 has 14 residues. V was pared by 5 bases and J by 3 bases, with 14 bases between. Here the CDR3 reads CASSVTTGNYEQYF. As DNA, the CDR3 is TGTGCCAGCAGTGTCACGACAGGTAACTACGAGCAGTACTTC.

The sample holds a few counts of this clonotype. V and J are TRBV7-7 and TRBJ2-3, with 8 positions matching TRBD2. Trimming took 1 base from V and 5 from J; bases not matched to a gene: 5. This CDR3 contains 15 residues. CDR1 SSHAT and CDR2 FNYEAQ come from the germline V gene (reference sequence). The CDR3 reads CASSLGFTSGDTQYF. As DNA, the CDR3 is TGTGCCAGCAGCTTAGGTTTCACTAGCGGAGATACGCAGTATTTT.

Many counts were recorded for this clonotype. The CDR3 nucleotides are TGTGCCAGCAGTTACGCGGGAGGGATAGATACGCAGTATTTT. It specifies CASSYAGGIDTQYF. The V call is TRBV6-2 or TRBV6-3, the J call TRBJ2-3, with TRBD2 identical over 9 bases. V gave up 2 bases and J gave up 5 bases; unmatched junction bases: 2. This CDR3 is 14 amino acids long. The germline V gene has CDR1 MNHEY and CDR2 SVGEGT.

This clonotype was seen ten or more times. This chain uses TRBV7-9 with TRBJ2-5; 7 bases match TRBD1. The CDR3 consists of 15 residues. CDR1 SEHNR and CDR2 FQNEAQ come from the germline V gene (reference sequence). J was trimmed by 2 bases and V by 5 bases; bases with no gene match: 8. CDR3 DNA sequence: TGTGCCAGCAGCCCCCACCGGGACAGACAAGAGACCCAGTACTTC. This codes for CASSPHRDRQETQYF.

Comment on this clonotype: The final CDR3 position lacks the conserved phenylalanine or tryptophan, pointing to a likely read error. The gene calls are TRBV6-5 and TRBJ1-1; TRBD1 aligns across 9 bases. This CDR3 is 14 amino acids long. Germline loops: CDR1 MNHEY, CDR2 SVGAGI. Germline trimming cut 4 bases from V and 6 bases from J; bases unmatched to any gene: 6. CDR3: CASSFVRTGAEAFY. DNA for the CDR3: TGTGCCAGCAGTTTCGTCAGGACAGGGGCTGAAGCTTTCTAT.

This clonotype was recorded at least ten times. The chain links TRBV7-9 to TRBJ2-2, with D unclear. Per the germline V gene, CDR1 is SEHNR and CDR2 is FQNEAQ (reference sequence). The ends were cut back, 3 bases at V and 6 bases at J, with 11 bases in the middle. This CDR3 has 14 amino acids. The CDR3 sequence: CASSFSHGAGELFF. Written as DNA, the CDR3 is TGTGCCAGCAGCTTTTCTCATGGGGCCGGGGAGCTGTTTTTT.

This clonotype has ten or more counts. This rearrangement joins TRBV20-1 to TRBJ2-5; D unresolved. CDR3 length: 13 amino acids. V lost 2 bases, J lost 7 bases, and 14 bases lay in between. CDR1 is DFQATT and CDR2 is SNEGSKA in the germline V gene (reference sequence). CDR3 nucleotide sequence: TGCAGTGCTAGACCCCAGAGGTCCGGGACCCAGTACTTC. It encodes CSARPQRSGTQYF.

This clonotype was detected ten times or more. The chain is built from TRBV5-6 and TRBJ2-1; D is ambiguous. CDR3 size: 16 residues. Trimming took off 5 bases at V and 0 bases at J, with 15 bases between the two ends. Germline lookup yields CDR1 SGHDT and CDR2 YYEEEE. In DNA, the CDR3 is TGTGCCAGCAGGGGTTTTACAGCGTCCTCCTACAATGAGCAGTTCTTC. The encoded protein is CASRGFTASSYNEQFF.

This clonotype showed up many times. This sequence joins TRBV11-2 and TRBJ2-7; D possibly uses TRBD1 or TRBD2 (5 bases each). The germline V and J ends were trimmed by 3 bases and 4 bases, with 10 bases remaining between them. CDR1 and CDR2 from the germline V gene are SGHAT and FQNNGV. The CDR3 has 13 amino acids. The chain's CDR3 is CASSFGASYEQYF. For the CDR3, the DNA is TGTGCCAGCAGCTTCGGGGCGTCATACGAGCAGTACTTC.

This clonotype was seen at least ten times. The chain combines TRBV20-1 with TRBJ2-6; a weak D match, TRBD1 (5 bases). The CDR3 sequence is 16 residues long. The V end was cut by 2 bases, the J end by 1 base, with 12 bases between. Germline-derived CDR1 and CDR2 are DFQATT and SNEGSKA (reference sequence). CDR3 loop: CSARTGSFSGANVLTF. Here the CDR3 DNA reads TGCAGTGCTAGAACAGGTTCTTTTTCTGGGGCCAACGTCCTGACTTTC.

This clonotype was recorded only once. Given a much more abundant clone one base away, this may be a read error. The chain joins TRBV6-1 to TRBJ1-2; TRBD1 matches at 7 bases. Germline assignment: CDR1 MNHNS and CDR2 SASEGT. This CDR3 contains 14 residues. In DNA, the CDR3 is TGTGCCAGCAGTGTCGAAGGGGGCACCTATGGCGACACCTTC. Its translation is CASSVEGGTYGDTF.

Points on this clonotype: Germline is not matched at one junction end, which may reflect a read error. This sequence joins TRBV20-1 and TRBJ2-3; TRBD2 agrees at 7 bases. Germline V CDR1 and CDR2: DFQATT, SNEGSKA (reference sequence). This CDR3 has 19 amino acids. Written as DNA, the CDR3 is TGCAGTGCTAGAGCCGCCATCGGGCGGGGGATGACTAGCACAGATAGGCAGTATTTT. It codes for CSARAAIGRGMTSTDRQYF.

This clonotype was seen repeatedly, ten times or more. This rearrangement joins TRBV5-1 to TRBJ2-1; 9 bases agree with TRBD2. This CDR3 contains 17 residues. CDR1 and CDR2 from the germline V gene are SGHRS and YFSETQ. Trimming at V came to 2 bases and at J to 2 bases, leaving 8 bases not matched to a gene. CDR3 DNA: TGCGCCAGCAGCTTAACCCCAGCGGGAGGACCCTACAATGAGCAGTTCTTC. This encodes CASSLTPAGGPYNEQFF.

The rearrangement joins TRBV29-1 to TRBJ2-5; D unclear. The CDR3 totals 13 residues. Trimming took 8 bases from V and 0 from J, leaving 13 bases between them. CDR1 SQVTM and CDR2 ANQGSEA come from the germline V gene. CDR3 loop: CSSPGHYQETQYF. CDR3 bases: TGCAGCTCCCCCGGGCACTACCAAGAGACCCAGTACTTC.

This clonotype was picked up many times. V is TRBV28 and J is TRBJ2-3; D is ambiguous. The CDR3 length is 12 residues. In germline, CDR1 is MDHEN, CDR2 SYDVKM. Trimming left V 0 bases short and J 11 bases short, with 9 bases between. CDR3 sequence: CASSLWGRRQYF. CDR3 nucleotide sequence: TGTGCCAGCAGTTTATGGGGCAGGAGGCAGTATTTT.